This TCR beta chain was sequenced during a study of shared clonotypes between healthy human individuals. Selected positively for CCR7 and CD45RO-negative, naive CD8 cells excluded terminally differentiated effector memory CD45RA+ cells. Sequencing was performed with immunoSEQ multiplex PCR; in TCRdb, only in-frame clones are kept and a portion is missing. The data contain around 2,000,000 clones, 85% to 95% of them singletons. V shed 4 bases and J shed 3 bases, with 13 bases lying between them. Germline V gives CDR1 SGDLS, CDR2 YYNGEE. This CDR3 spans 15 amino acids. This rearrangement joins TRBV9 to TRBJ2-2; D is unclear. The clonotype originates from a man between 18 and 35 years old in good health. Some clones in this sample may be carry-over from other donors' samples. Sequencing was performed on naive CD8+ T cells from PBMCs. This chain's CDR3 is CASSSSPEYTGELFF. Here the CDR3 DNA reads TGTGCCAGCAGCTCCAGCCCAGAATACACCGGGGAGCTGTTTTTT.